This T cell receptor beta chain was observed in a study of shared clonotypes between healthy human individuals. Broader study findings: The low donor count limited represented genetic and exposure-history diversity. The four-donor shared clonotypes exceeded non-shared clonotypes in generation probability, with non-shared ones scoring lower. Rarefaction gave evidence that sorted-subset sequencing remained incomplete despite large depth.

The CDR3 runs 12 residues. Germline V gives CDR1 MNHEY, CDR2 SMNVEV (reference sequence). Trimming left V 3 bases short and J 4 bases short, with 6 bases between. Generated by immunoSEQ multiplex PCR, the TCRdb table keeps only in-frame clones and is missing some. The repertoire includes 1.5 million to 2.5 million clones, roughly 95% of them detected once, and 0.95% to 1.5% sits in the top ten. CD45RO negativity and positive selection for CCR7 defined naive CD8 cells, a population that excluded terminally differentiated effector memory CD45RA+ cells. A note on this clone: Its antigen is unidentified. Other DNA sequences from this sample encode an identical CDR3 as well.

This chain uses TRBV27 with TRBJ2-5; D call uncertain. This clonotype was sampled from a man between 18 and 29 years old in good health. The material sequenced was naive CD8+ T cells sorted from blood. As DNA, the CDR3 is TGTGCCAGCAGTTTGGATAGAGAGACCCAGTACTTC. Its translation is CASSLDRETQYF.